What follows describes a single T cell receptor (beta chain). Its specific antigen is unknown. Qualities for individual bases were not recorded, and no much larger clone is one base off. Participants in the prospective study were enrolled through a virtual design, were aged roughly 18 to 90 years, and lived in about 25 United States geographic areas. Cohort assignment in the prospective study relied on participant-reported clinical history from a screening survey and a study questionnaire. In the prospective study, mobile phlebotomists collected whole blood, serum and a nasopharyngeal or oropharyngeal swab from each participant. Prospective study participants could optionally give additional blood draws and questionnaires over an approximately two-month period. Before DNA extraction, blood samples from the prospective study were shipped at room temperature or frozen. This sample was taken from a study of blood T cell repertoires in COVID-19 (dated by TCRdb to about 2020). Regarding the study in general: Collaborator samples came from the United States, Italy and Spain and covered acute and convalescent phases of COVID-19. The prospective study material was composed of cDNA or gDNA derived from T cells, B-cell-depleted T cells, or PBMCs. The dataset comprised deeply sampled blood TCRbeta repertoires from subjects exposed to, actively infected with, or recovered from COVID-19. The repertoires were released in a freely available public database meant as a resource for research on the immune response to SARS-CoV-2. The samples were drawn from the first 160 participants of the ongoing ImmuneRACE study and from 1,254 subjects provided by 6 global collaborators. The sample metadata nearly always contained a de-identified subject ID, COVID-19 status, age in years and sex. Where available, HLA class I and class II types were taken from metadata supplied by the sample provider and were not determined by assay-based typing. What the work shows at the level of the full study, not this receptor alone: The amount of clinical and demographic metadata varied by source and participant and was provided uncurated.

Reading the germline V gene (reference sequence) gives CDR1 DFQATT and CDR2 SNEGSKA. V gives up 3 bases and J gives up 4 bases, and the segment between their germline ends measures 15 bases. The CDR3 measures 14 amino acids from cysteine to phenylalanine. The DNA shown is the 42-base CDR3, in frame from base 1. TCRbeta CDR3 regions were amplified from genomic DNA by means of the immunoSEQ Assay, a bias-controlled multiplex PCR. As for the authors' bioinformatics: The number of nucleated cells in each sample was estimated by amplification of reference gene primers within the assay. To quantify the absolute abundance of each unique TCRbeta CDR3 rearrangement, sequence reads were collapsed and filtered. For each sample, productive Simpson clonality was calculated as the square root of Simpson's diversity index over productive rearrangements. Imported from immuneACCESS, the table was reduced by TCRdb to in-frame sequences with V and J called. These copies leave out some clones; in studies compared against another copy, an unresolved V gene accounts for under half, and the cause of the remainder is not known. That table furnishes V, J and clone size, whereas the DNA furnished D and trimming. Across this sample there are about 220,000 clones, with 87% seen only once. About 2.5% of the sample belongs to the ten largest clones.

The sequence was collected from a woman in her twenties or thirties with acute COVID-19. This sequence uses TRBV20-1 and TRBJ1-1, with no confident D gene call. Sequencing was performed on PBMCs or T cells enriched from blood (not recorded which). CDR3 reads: CSASDDIPFTEAFF. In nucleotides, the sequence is TGCAGTGCTAGTGATGACATTCCCTTCACTGAAGCTTTCTTT.